This TCR beta chain was documented in a study of CD8 T cells in Susac syndrome. Trimming stripped 4 bases from V and 2 bases from J, with 12 bases between. There are 15 residues in the CDR3. Germline loops: CDR1 LGHDT, CDR2 YNNKEL (reference sequence). CD8+ and CD4+ T cells from blood underwent TCR beta sequencing, which was carried out in a high-throughput format. An input of about 0.5 to 1 ug of RNA was subjected to reverse transcription using random hexamers. The TCR beta CDR3 was amplified by immunoSEQ multiplex PCR across 54 Vbeta, 13 Jbeta. MiXCR was run by TCRdb on the immunoSEQ multiplex PCR reads, yielding one entry per CDR3 protein. The sample lists around 100,000 distinct CDR3 sequences, about 95% occurring once.

This receptor was obtained from a human donor with Susac syndrome. Sequencing was carried out using CD8+ T cells from PBMCs. The rearrangement links TRBV3-1 to TRBJ1-5; D gene unclear. DNA for the CDR3: TGTGCCAGCAGCCCCGGGCCCGCTGGCAATCAGCCCCAGCATTTT. Protein product: CASSPGPAGNQPQHF.